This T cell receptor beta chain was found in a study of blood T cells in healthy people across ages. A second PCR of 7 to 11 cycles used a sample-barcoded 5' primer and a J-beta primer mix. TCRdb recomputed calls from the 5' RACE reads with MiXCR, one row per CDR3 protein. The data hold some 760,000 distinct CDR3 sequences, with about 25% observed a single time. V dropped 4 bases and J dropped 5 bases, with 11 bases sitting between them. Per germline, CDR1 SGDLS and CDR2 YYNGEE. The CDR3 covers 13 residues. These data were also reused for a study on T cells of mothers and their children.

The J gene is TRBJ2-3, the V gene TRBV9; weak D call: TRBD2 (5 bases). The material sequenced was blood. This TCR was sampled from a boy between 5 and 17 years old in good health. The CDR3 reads CASSPPAGDTQYF. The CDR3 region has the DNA TGTGCCAGCAGCCCCCCCGCGGGAGATACGCAGTATTTT.